One sample yielded the 32 T cell receptor beta chains listed below, sequenced in a study of immune evolution from preneoplasia to lung adenocarcinoma. The data were produced by immunoSEQ multiplex PCR, yet TCRdb's version contains in-frame clones alone and is incomplete. The repertoire holds thousands of clones, with 75% to 90% as singletons. The sample was FFPE invasive lung adenocarcinoma tissue. The receptors were gathered from a person in their sixties or seventies with lung adenocarcinoma.

The rearrangement joins TRBV5-4 to TRBJ1-5, with TRBD1 as a possible D gene (5 bases). CDR1 and CDR2 (germline): SGHNT, YYREEE (reference sequence). V lost 3 bases and J lost 5, with 9 bases in between. This CDR3 spans 13 amino acids. CDR3 region: CASSWDVDQPQHF. As DNA, the CDR3 is TGTGCCAGCAGCTGGGACGTCGATCAGCCCCAGCATTTT.

The rearrangement uses TRBV11-3 and TRBJ2-7; 7 positions match TRBD2. Germline lookup yields CDR1 SGHNT and CDR2 YENEEA. V shed 5 bases, J shed 0 bases, and the junction held 7 bases outside the gene matches. The CDR3 is 15 residues long. CDR3 nucleotide sequence: TGTGCCAGCAGCGTCCTCCCGGGGGGCTCCTACGAGCAGTACTTC. This translates into CASSVLPGGSYEQYF.

The chain is built from TRBV28 and TRBJ2-7; no firm D call. The CDR3 length is 12 residues. V was clipped by 2 bases and J by 2 bases, with 4 bases between them. In germline, CDR1 is MDHEN, CDR2 SYDVKM. This chain's CDR3 is CASSLGAYEQYF. The CDR3 region has the DNA TGTGCCAGCAGTTTAGGGGCCTACGAGCAGTACTTC.

The CDR3 region is CASSLGGFWSYEQYF. Written as DNA, the CDR3 is TGTGCCAGCTCACTAGGCGGGTTTTGGAGCTACGAGCAGTACTTC. The chain recombines TRBV18 with TRBJ2-7, with D possibly matching TRBD2 (5 bases). The length of the CDR3 is 15 residues. With 4 bases removed from V and 3 bases from J, the gap between germline ends came to 16 bases. CDR1 is KGHSH, CDR2 LQKENI, per germline.

The chain's CDR3 is CASSTTGLETQYF. The CDR3 DNA reads TGTGCCAGTAGTACCACAGGGTTGGAGACCCAGTACTTC. The chain joins TRBV19 to TRBJ2-5, with a weak D call TRBD1 (6 bases). The CDR3 contains 13 residues. CDR1 is LNHDA, CDR2 SQIVND, per germline (reference sequence). V dropped 4 bases and J dropped 5 bases, with 11 bases sitting between them.

The J gene is TRBJ2-7, the V gene TRBV11-2, with 10 bases matching TRBD1. Germline V gene sequence: CDR1 SGHAT, CDR2 FQNNGV. J gave up 5 bases and V 7 bases, and 8 bases lay outside the gene matches. The length of the CDR3 is 14 residues. As DNA, the CDR3 is TGTGCCAGCACCCCCGGGACAGGGGTCAACGAGCAGTACTTC. Protein: CASTPGTGVNEQYF.

V and J are TRBV4-1 and TRBJ2-7; either TRBD1 or TRBD2 may fit D (6 bases each). The CDR3 covers 18 residues. V was shortened by 3 bases and J by 0 bases, with 21 bases between the two germline ends. Germline CDR1 reads MGHRA; CDR2 reads YSYEKL. The DNA of the CDR3 is TGCGCCAGCAGCCAGGCCCCCCCGGGGGCGGGGACCTCCTACGAGCAGTACTTC. Translation: CASSQAPPGAGTSYEQYF.

V is TRBV5-4 and J is TRBJ2-2, with D maybe TRBD2 (6 bases). From germline, CDR1 is SGHNT and CDR2 YYREEE (reference sequence). Trimming stripped 1 base from V and 6 bases from J, with 10 bases between. The CDR3 has 14 amino acids. The CDR3 is CASSLYGRPGELFF. CDR3 bases: TGTGCCAGCAGCTTGTACGGGAGACCCGGGGAGCTGTTTTTT.

The gene calls are TRBV5-1 and TRBJ1-4; maybe TRBD1 (5 bases). The V gene's germline CDR1 is SGHRS and CDR2 YFSETQ. V was clipped by 1 base and J by 8 bases, with 15 bases between them. CDR3 length equals 15 residues. In nucleotides, the CDR3 is TGCGCCAGCAGCTTGAATTGGGGGATCGACGAAAAACTGTTTTTT. Protein sequence: CASSLNWGIDEKLFF.

The chain combines TRBV9 with TRBJ1-3; D unclear. CDR1 and CDR2 from the germline V gene are SGDLS and YYNGEE. V was shortened by 4 bases and J by 1 base, with 12 bases between the two germline ends. The length of the CDR3 is 15 residues. As DNA, the CDR3 is TGTGCCAGCAGCCCCCAATCGGGATCTGGAAACACCATATATTTT. Protein product: CASSPQSGSGNTIYF. Based on the CDR3 plus reference TRBV9 and TRBJ1-3, the full variable domain is DSGVTQTPKHLITATGQRVTLRCSPRSGDLSVYWYQQSLDQGLQFLIQYYNGEERAKGNILERFSAQQFPDLHSELNLSSLELGDSALYFCASSPQSGSGNTIYFGEGSWLTVV.

The J gene is TRBJ2-2, the V gene TRBV7-9; TRBD2 matches 13 bases. Trimming cost V 4 bases and J 5 bases; bases outside gene matches: 4. This CDR3 spans 16 amino acids. Germline V gene lookup returns CDR1 SEHNR and CDR2 FQNEAQ (reference sequence). The CDR3 loop reads CASSSWTSGRTGELFF. The CDR3 region has the DNA TGTGCCAGCAGCTCTTGGACTAGCGGGAGAACCGGGGAGCTGTTTTTT.

The rearrangement uses TRBV28 and TRBJ2-7, with 13 bases aligning to TRBD2. Germline V lookup: CDR1 MDHEN, CDR2 SYDVKM. The CDR3 consists of 14 residues. The V segment lost 6 bases and the J segment 10 bases; nucleotides outside the gene matches: 9. The CDR3 spells CASRSGTSGAPQYF. The CDR3 DNA reads as TGTGCCAGCAGATCGGGGACTAGCGGGGCCCCACAGTACTTC.

J is TRBJ2-5 and V is TRBV30; D not certain. CDR1 GTSNPN and CDR2 SVGIG come from the germline V gene (reference sequence). This CDR3 is built from 13 residues. Trimming took off 4 bases at V and 1 base at J, with 10 bases between the two ends. CDR3 loop: CAWKAPAQETQYF. In DNA, the CDR3 is TGTGCCTGGAAGGCTCCAGCCCAAGAGACCCAGTACTTC.

The chain combines TRBV5-1 with TRBJ1-1; tentative D call: TRBD1 (5 bases). In germline, CDR1 is SGHRS, CDR2 YFSETQ. Between the trimmed V and J ends, which lost 0 bases and 0 bases, there was a span of 6 bases. This CDR3 has 14 amino acids. CDR3 in DNA: TGCGCCAGCAGCTTGGAAGGGGTGAACACTGAAGCTTTCTTT. The encoded protein is CASSLEGVNTEAFF.

This clone was seen a single time. The rearrangement joins TRBV7-6 to TRBJ2-5; D not certain. There are 14 residues in the CDR3. V dropped 5 bases and J dropped 2 bases, with 12 bases sitting between them. Germline values: CDR1 SGHVS, CDR2 FNYEAQ. CDR3 sequence reads: CASSRNHLQETQYF. CDR3 DNA sequence: TGTGCCAGCAGCCGCAACCATCTTCAAGAGACCCAGTACTTC.

This chain connects TRBV4-1 to TRBJ2-3; TRBD2 aligns across 11 bases. CDR3 size: 18 residues. V lost 1 base and J lost 2; bases outside the gene matches: 8. Germline V gene data show CDR1 as MGHRA and CDR2 as YSYEKL. This chain's CDR3 is CASSQGRLAGRITDTQYF. The CDR3 coding sequence is TGCGCCAGCAGCCAAGGCAGACTAGCGGGACGGATCACAGATACGCAGTATTTT.

This chain joins TRBV10-3 and TRBJ1-2; the match to TRBD1 covers 8 bases. The CDR3 runs to 13 residues. The trim removed 1 base at V and 13 bases at J, leaving 8 bases unmatched. Looked up from germline, CDR1 is ENHRY and CDR2 is SYGVKD. CDR3 DNA: TGTGCCATCAGTGAGTACGAGACAGGGGAGATCACCTTC. Translation: CAISEYETGEITF.

Only one count was recorded for this clone. V usage is TRBV27 and J usage is TRBJ2-3, with 8 nucleotides matching TRBD2. The CDR3 is 20 amino acids. Germline lookup yields CDR1 MNHEY and CDR2 SMNVEV (reference sequence). V gave up 2 bases and J gave up 5 bases; unmatched junction bases: 21. The CDR3 protein is CASSLRGSEAVAGKRDTQYF. CDR3 nucleotides: TGTGCCAGCAGTTTAAGAGGTTCGGAGGCGGTAGCGGGAAAAAGAGATACGCAGTATTTT.

This clone has just one count. This chain joins TRBV2 and TRBJ2-5; 8 nucleotides agree with TRBD2. The CDR3 is 13 amino acids. Per the germline V gene, CDR1 is SNHLY and CDR2 is FYNNEI. Trimming took 10 bases from V and 4 from J; bases not matched to a gene: 8. CDR3 loop: CATQLADRETQYF. Here the CDR3 DNA reads TGTGCCACCCAACTAGCGGATCGAGAGACCCAGTACTTC. Full variable domain (missing parts from reference TRBV2 and TRBJ2-5): EPEVTQTPSHQVTQMGQEVILRCVPISNHLYFYWYRQILGQKVEFLVSFYNNEISEKSEIFDDQFSVERPDGSNFTLKIRSTKLEDSAMYFCATQLADRETQYFGPGTRLLVL.

This chain connects TRBV5-5 to TRBJ2-5; 10 bases align to TRBD2. V was clipped by 6 bases and J by 4 bases; unmatched bases: 3. From germline, CDR1 is SGHKS and CDR2 YYEKEE (reference sequence). The CDR3 covers 13 residues. The CDR3 bases are TGTGCCAGCAACCGACTAGCGGGAGAGACCCAGTACTTC. Translation gives CASNRLAGETQYF. The complete variable domain, with remaining parts taken from reference TRBV5-5 and TRBJ2-5, reads DAGVTQSPTHLIKTRGQQVTLRCSPISGHKSVSWYQQVLGQGPQFIFQYYEKEERGRGNFPDRFSARQFPNYSSELNVNALLLGDSALYLCASNRLAGETQYFGPGTRLLVL.

This clone was counted once. The chain links TRBV11-2 to TRBJ2-7, with 7 bases matching TRBD2. Per the germline V gene, CDR1 is SGHAT and CDR2 is FQNNGV. The length of the CDR3 is 13 residues. With 2 bases clipped from V and 7 bases from J, the junction kept 5 bases outside the gene matches. The CDR3 coding sequence is TGTGCCAGCAGCTTAAGCCTAGCGGTTGAGCAGTACTTC. Translation: CASSLSLAVEQYF.

In this sample, this clone turned up a few times. This sample includes further DNA sequences coding for the same CDR3. V gene TRBV25-1 combines with J gene TRBJ2-5; TRBD2 matches at 8 bases. Trimming took 2 bases from V and 2 from J; bases not matched to a gene: 4. The CDR3 runs 15 residues. The germline V gene encodes CDR1 MGHDK and CDR2 SYGVNS. This chain's CDR3 is CASSEGTSGQETQYF. CDR3 DNA: TGTGCCAGCAGTGAAGGAACTAGCGGACAAGAGACCCAGTACTTC. Together with reference TRBV25-1 and TRBJ2-5, the CDR3 gives the full variable domain: EADIYQTPRYLVIGTGKKITLECSQTMGHDKMYWYQQDPGMELHLIHYSYGVNSTEKGDLSSESTVSRIRTEHFPLTLESARPSHTSQYLCASSEGTSGQETQYFGPGTRLLVL.

J is TRBJ2-2 and V is TRBV6-5; TRBD2 might be the D (5 bases). The V gene lost 7 bases and the J gene lost 6 bases, with 18 bases spanning the gap. Germline loops: CDR1 MNHEY, CDR2 SVGAGI. The CDR3 has 15 amino acids. The CDR3 nucleotides read TGTGCCAGCACGCCCCGGATGCTGAGGGCCGGGGAGCTGTTTTTT. Its translation is CASTPRMLRAGELFF.

This chain joins TRBV28 and TRBJ1-5; D gene unclear. V lost 6 bases, J lost 2 bases, and 11 bases lay in between. Per the germline V gene, CDR1 is MDHEN and CDR2 is SYDVKM. There are 14 residues in the CDR3. The CDR3, as DNA: TGTGCCAGCAGGCTGACCGGTGGCAATCAGCCCCAGCATTTT. Its translation: CASRLTGGNQPQHF.

The V gene is TRBV2, the J gene TRBJ1-1; TRBD1 matches 8 bases. The germline CDR1 and CDR2 sequences are SNHLY and FYNNEI. This CDR3 region has 14 residues. Trimming took 3 bases from V and 7 from J; bases not matched to a gene: 7. Here the CDR3 reads CASSDNRGMSEAFF. The CDR3 DNA reads TGTGCCAGCAGTGACAACAGGGGGATGAGTGAAGCTTTCTTT.

The chain employs TRBV5-4 and TRBJ1-2, with 9 bases fitting TRBD1. The CDR3 totals 16 residues. Trimming took 5 bases from V and 6 from J; bases not matched to a gene: 14. Germline-derived CDR1 and CDR2 are SGHNT and YYREEE (reference sequence). The CDR3 coding sequence is TGTGCCAGCAGAGACCGACGGACAGGGGCAGCGGATGGCTACACCTTC. Translating gives CASRDRRTGAADGYTF. Variable domain in full (rest from reference TRBV5-4 and TRBJ1-2): ETGVTQSPTHLIKTRGQQVTLRCSSQSGHNTVSWYQQALGQGPQFIFQYYREEENGRGNFPPRFSGLQFPNYSSELNVNALELDDSALYLCASRDRRTGAADGYTFGSGTRLTVV.

This chain uses TRBV10-2 with TRBJ2-2, with D possibly matching TRBD1 (6 bases). Trimming took off 7 bases at V and 0 bases at J, with 9 bases between the two ends. CDR3 length equals 14 residues. Per the germline V gene, CDR1 is WSHSY and CDR2 is SAAADI. The CDR3 loop is CASMGHANTGELFF. Here the CDR3 DNA reads TGCGCCAGCATGGGACACGCGAACACCGGGGAGCTGTTTTTT.

The chain uses TRBV4-1 and TRBJ2-1; no firm D call. V lost 0 bases and J 3 bases, leaving 6 bases between the germline ends. Germline CDR1 MGHRA, CDR2 YSYEKL. This CDR3 contains 14 residues. The CDR3 sequence is CASSQETSYNEQFF. In nucleotides, the CDR3 is TGCGCCAGCAGCCAAGAAACCAGCTACAATGAGCAGTTCTTC.

The genes are TRBV5-6 and TRBJ2-1; unclear D gene. The germline V gene encodes CDR1 SGHDT and CDR2 YYEEEE. Trimming removed 4 bases at V and 10 bases at J, with 9 bases between. This CDR3 region has 11 residues. Written as DNA, the CDR3 is TGTGCCAGCAGCCTACGAGCAGAGCAGTTCTTC. It specifies CASSLRAEQFF.

This clone was detected only a few times. The CDR3 region is CASSFAGYEYYEQYF. CDR3 bases: TGTGCCAGCAGCTTCGCTGGGTACGAATACTACGAGCAGTACTTC. The rearrangement uses TRBV11-2 and TRBJ2-7, with D hard to call. V gave up 3 bases and J gave up 3 bases, with 15 bases separating them. This CDR3 is built from 15 residues. The V gene's germline CDR1 is SGHAT and CDR2 FQNNGV.

The CDR3 loop is CAWSGWGEMNYGYTF. The CDR3 region has the DNA TGTGCCTGGAGTGGTTGGGGGGAGATGAACTATGGCTACACCTTC. The rearrangement links TRBV30 to TRBJ1-2, with D possibly TRBD1 on 5 matching bases. CDR1 is GTSNPN, CDR2 SVGIG, per germline (reference sequence). Trimming pared 1 base from V and 2 bases from J, leaving 14 bases between. The CDR3 has 15 residues.

This chain joins TRBV5-1 and TRBJ2-3; TRBD2 might be the D (7 bases). The CDR3 consists of 12 residues. Trimming shortened V by 2 bases and J by 11 bases, and 12 bases separated the two germline ends. Germline values: CDR1 SGHRS, CDR2 YFSETQ. The CDR3 region is CASSFREDRQYF. CDR3 coding DNA: TGCGCCAGCAGCTTCCGGGAGGACAGGCAGTATTTT.